These 2 T cell receptor beta chains originate from one sample sequenced in a study of T cell responses to AZD1222 COVID-19 vaccine. Here immunoSEQ multiplex PCR was the method, and the copy in TCRdb shows in-frame clones only, minus some. The sample lists approximately 150,000 clones, about 91% occurring once. The sequences come from peripheral blood, collected on day 0 of MenACWY control vaccination. The receptor set was obtained from an adult in good health.

This sequence joins TRBV24-1 and TRBJ1-4; 8 bases align to TRBD1. The CDR3 sequence is 15 residues long. V gave up 4 bases and J gave up 7 bases; unmatched junction bases: 7. Per germline, CDR1 KGHDR and CDR2 SFDVKD. In nucleotides, the CDR3 is TGTGCCACCAGTGACGCAGGACAGGGTGGTGAAAAACTGTTTTTT. This gives the protein CATSDAGQGGEKLFF.

This chain uses TRBV25-1 with TRBJ2-1; 13 nucleotides match TRBD2. The CDR3 has 17 residues. Germline V gene sequence: CDR1 MGHDK, CDR2 SYGVNS. The V and J ends lost 5 bases and 9 bases, in that order; junction bases with no gene match: 13. The CDR3 is CASSRRGTSGRATEQFF. The CDR3 nucleotides are TGTGCCAGCAGTAGGAGGGGAACTAGCGGGAGGGCCACTGAGCAGTTCTTC.